This is a list of T cell receptor beta chains from one sample in a study of patients and donors after allogeneic stem cell transplantation. TCRdb fed the RT-PCR reads into MiXCR, producing one record per CDR3 protein. The data show 920,000 or so distinct CDR3 sequences, about a sixth seen once. The sequencing input was blood, either unsorted or a sorted T cell fraction (not recorded which). These receptors originate from a human donor who was either an allogeneic HSCT recipient or a stem cell or donor lymphocyte infusion donor (not recorded which). It is not recorded whose cells these are; they may come from a transplant donor. The CDR3 runs from the conserved cysteine through the conserved F or W. A D gene is named only where the DNA matches it firmly. Size tells how often a clone was seen (once, few, many) or the class of an expanded clone, and some rows leave it out.

size | D | J | V | length | DNA | CDR3
few | NA | TRBJ2-6 | TRBV19 | 17 | TGTGCCAGTAGTATAGACAGGGGGGGCTCTGGGGCCAACGTCCTGACTTTC | CASSIDRGGSGANVLTF
NA | TRBD2 | TRBJ2-2 | TRBV12-3/TRBV12-4 | 17 | TGTGCCAGCAGTTTCCCGAGCGGGAGTCGAGAAACCGGGGAGCTGTTTTTT | CASSFPSGSRETGELFF
few | TRBD1 | TRBJ1-2 | TRBV4-3 | 17 | TGCGCCAGCAGCCAAATTTCCCCCGGGACAGGGGCGAATGGCTACACCTTC | CASSQISPGTGANGYTF
few | NA | TRBJ2-7 | TRBV24-1 | 15 | TGTGCCACCAGTGATCCCAGGGAATCTCTCTACGAGCAGTACTTC | CATSDPRESLYEQYF
many | NA | TRBJ1-2 | TRBV9 | 15 | TGTGCCAGCAGCGTAGGGGGGCTGACTAACTATGGCTACACCTTC | CASSVGGLTNYGYTF
NA | NA | TRBJ2-5 | TRBV5-4 | 15 | TGTGCCAGCAGCCCGGACAGCGCAATCCAAGAGACCCAGTACTTC | CASSPDSAIQETQYF
few | TRBD1 | TRBJ2-7 | TRBV15 | 15 | TGTGCCACCAGCGGACAACAGGGGAGCTCCTACGAGCAGTACTTC | CATSGQQGSSYEQYF
few | TRBD2 | TRBJ2-3 | TRBV29-1 | 14 | TGCAGCGTTGACGGGGGGGCGGTGGCAGATACGCAGTATTTT | CSVDGGAVADTQYF
few | TRBD1 | TRBJ2-7 | TRBV25-1 | 11 | TGTGCCAGCAGTGAGGGACAGTCACAGTACTTC | CASSEGQSQYF
few | TRBD1 | TRBJ2-1 | TRBV11-2 | 18 | TGTGCCAGCAGCTTGGAGCCGACAGGGGTGGCGTCCTACAATGAGCAGTTCTTC | CASSLEPTGVASYNEQFF
few | TRBD1 | TRBJ2-5 | TRBV12-3/TRBV12-4 | 14 | TGTGCCAGCAACAGTAGGGGGCAGTCCGAGACCCAGTACTTC | CASNSRGQSETQYF
few | TRBD2 | TRBJ2-7 | TRBV12-3/TRBV12-4 | 14 | TGTGCCAGCAGCCCCTCGGGGGGGGGGCTCGAGCAGTACTTC | CASSPSGGGLEQYF
NA | NA | TRBJ2-7 | TRBV5-1 | 14 | TGCGCCAGCAGCGGGAGCGGACATTCCTACGAGCAGTACTTC | CASSGSGHSYEQYF
NA | NA | TRBJ2-5 | TRBV27 | 15 | TGTGCCAGCAGTCTCGAGCCCGGGACCCAAGAGACCCAGTACTTC | CASSLEPGTQETQYF
NA | NA | TRBJ1-3 | TRBV7-9 | 14 | TGTGCCAGCACCCCCGTATCGATCGGTGACACCATATATTTT | CASTPVSIGDTIYF
NA | NA | TRBJ2-5 | TRBV30 | 15 | TGTGCCTGTACAACTAAACGGGGGTCGGGGGAGACCCAGTACTTC | CACTTKRGSGETQYF
few | NA | TRBJ2-5 | TRBV3-1 | 10 | TGTGCCAGCAGTGACGGGGCCCAGTACTTC | CASSDGAQYF
few | NA | TRBJ2-5 | TRBV7-2 | 15 | TGTGCCAGCAGCTTTCCAGGGGGGGGGCAAGAGACCCAGTACTTC | CASSFPGGGQETQYF
many | TRBD2 | TRBJ2-3 | TRBV5-1 | 16 | TGCGCCAGCAGCTTGACGGGACTAGCGGGCACAGATACGCAGTATTTT | CASSLTGLAGTDTQYF
NA | NA | TRBJ2-1 | TRBV20-1 | 13 | TGCAGTGCTCCCACAACCGATCGCAATGAGCAGTTCTTC | CSAPTTDRNEQFF
NA | NA | TRBJ1-5 | TRBV18 | 15 | TGTGCCAGCTCACCGGGGGGGGTTAGCAATCAGCCCCAGCATTTT | CASSPGGVSNQPQHF
once | TRBD1 | TRBJ1-2 | TRBV18 | 14 | TGTGCCAGCTCTGGACAGGAGAAGAACTATGGCTACACCTTC | CASSGQEKNYGYTF
NA | NA | TRBJ1-5 | TRBV6-2/TRBV6-3 | 15 | TGTGCCAGCACTCCCGGCACGAGGGCCGCTGAGCCCCAGCATTTT | CASTPGTRAAEPQHF
NA | TRBD2 | TRBJ2-3 | TRBV7-4 | 15 | TGTGCCAGCAGCTCGCCCGGGACTATCACAGATACGCAGTATTTT | CASSSPGTITDTQYF